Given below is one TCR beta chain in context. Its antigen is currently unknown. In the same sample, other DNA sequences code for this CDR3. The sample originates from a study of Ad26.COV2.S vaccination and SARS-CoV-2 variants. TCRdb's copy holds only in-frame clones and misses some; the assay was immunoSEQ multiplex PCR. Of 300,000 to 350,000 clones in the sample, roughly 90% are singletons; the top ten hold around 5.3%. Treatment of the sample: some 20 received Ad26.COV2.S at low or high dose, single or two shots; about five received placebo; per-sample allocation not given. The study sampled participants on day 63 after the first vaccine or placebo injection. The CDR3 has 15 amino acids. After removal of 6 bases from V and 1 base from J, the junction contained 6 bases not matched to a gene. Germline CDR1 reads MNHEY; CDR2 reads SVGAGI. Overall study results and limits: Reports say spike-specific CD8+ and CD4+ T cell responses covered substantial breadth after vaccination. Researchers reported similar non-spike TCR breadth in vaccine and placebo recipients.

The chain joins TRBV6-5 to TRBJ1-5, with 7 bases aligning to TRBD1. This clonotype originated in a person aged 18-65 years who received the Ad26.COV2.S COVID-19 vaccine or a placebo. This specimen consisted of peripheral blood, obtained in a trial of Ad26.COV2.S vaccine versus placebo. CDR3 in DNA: TGTGCCAGCAGGAGGCAGGGGGGGAGCAATCAGCCCCAGCATTTT. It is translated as CASRRQGGSNQPQHF.